The present entry profiles one TCR beta chain with its context. Antigen unknown. The PCR had 60 Vbeta and 13 Jbeta primers. Sequencing used immunoSEQ multiplex PCR; TCRdb keeps in-frame clones, though not all of them. The sample holds around 99,000 clones; roughly 79% are singletons and the top ten take 7.7%. The sample belongs to a study of cytomegalovirus exposure and HLA in healthy donors. Study as a whole: Around 200 million T cells yielded approximately 100 million unique TCR beta sequences, as an earlier analysis found. Unique TCRs from HLA-typed donors, 65 million to 85 million of them, were held in an early data release. Findings and caveats of the study: A missense variant in DCLRE1C was later tied to TCR beta V- and J-gene trimming. After further analysis at a later stage, roughly 16,000 TCR beta sequences were associated with HLA alleles at 0.05 false discovery rate.

Germline lookup yields CDR1 SGDLS and CDR2 YYNGEE. The CDR3 extends over 13 amino acids. V lost 1 base and J 5 bases, leaving 9 bases between the germline ends. The sequenced material came from PBMCs. The chain is built from TRBV9 and TRBJ2-5; D remains ambiguous. The sequence derives from a woman in her 50s in good health and CMV-seropositive. The CDR3 here is CASSVTPGETQYF. In nucleotides, the CDR3 is TGTGCCAGCAGCGTAACCCCCGGGGAGACCCAGTACTTC.